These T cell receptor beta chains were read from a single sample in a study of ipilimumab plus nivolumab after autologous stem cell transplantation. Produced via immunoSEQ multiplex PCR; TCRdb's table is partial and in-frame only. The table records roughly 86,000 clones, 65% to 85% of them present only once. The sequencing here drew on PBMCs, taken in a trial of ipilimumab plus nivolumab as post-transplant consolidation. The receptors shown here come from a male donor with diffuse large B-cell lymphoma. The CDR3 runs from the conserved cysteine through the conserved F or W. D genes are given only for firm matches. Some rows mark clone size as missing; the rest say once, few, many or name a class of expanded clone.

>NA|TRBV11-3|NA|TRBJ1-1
CASSTQGGTEAFF
TGTGCCAGCAGCACCCAGGGCGGCACTGAAGCTTTCTTT
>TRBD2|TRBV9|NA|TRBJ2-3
CASSIRASGPTDTQYF
TGTGCCAGCAGCATCCGTGCTAGCGGCCCCACAGATACGCAGTATTTT
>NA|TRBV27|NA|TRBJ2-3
CASSYAAGRGSSDTQYF
TGTGCCAGCAGCTACGCCGCCGGCAGGGGAAGTAGTGATACGCAGTATTTT
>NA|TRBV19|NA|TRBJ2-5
CASSPGTFDRTQYF
TGTGCCAGTAGTCCCGGGACATTTGATCGAACCCAGTACTTC
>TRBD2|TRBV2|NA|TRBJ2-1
CASSFVSGAYNEQFF
TGTGCCAGCAGCTTCGTCAGCGGGGCCTACAATGAGCAGTTCTTC
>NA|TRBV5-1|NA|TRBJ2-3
CASTKDRDTQYF
TGCGCCAGCACCAAGGACAGAGATACGCAGTATTTT
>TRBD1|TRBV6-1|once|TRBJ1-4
CASSELNRGHSNEKLFF
TGTGCCAGCAGTGAATTAAACAGGGGGCATTCTAATGAAAAACTGTTTTTT
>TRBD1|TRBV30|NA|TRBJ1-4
CAWRDRGGPGKLFF
TGTGCCTGGAGGGACAGGGGCGGACCCGGAAAACTGTTTTTT
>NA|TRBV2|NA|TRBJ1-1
CASSIRGRAFF
TGTGCCAGCTCGATCCGGGGAAGGGCTTTCTTT
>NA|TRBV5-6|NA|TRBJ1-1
CASSFYGGRNTEAFF
TGTGCCAGCAGCTTTTATGGGGGGAGGAACACTGAAGCTTTCTTT
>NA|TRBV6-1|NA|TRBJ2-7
CASSEAGGKGSYEQYF
TGTGCCAGCAGTGAAGCGGGCGGGAAAGGCTCCTACGAGCAGTACTTC